This T cell receptor (beta chain) originates from a study of blood T cell repertoires in COVID-19. Across the study: The United States, Italy and Spain were the sources of the acute and convalescent COVID-19 samples. PBMCs, B-cell-depleted T cells, or T cells provided the cDNA or gDNA that made up the material.

In the original analysis: It was from reference gene primer amplification that nucleated cell counts were estimated. Assay: immunoSEQ multiplex PCR; the TCRdb copy retains only in-frame clones and omits some. V, J and clone size were drawn from that table, and D and trimming were deduced from the DNA. Here the sample spans roughly 150,000 clones, less than 90% being singletons. The CDR3 consists of 17 residues. The germline gives CDR1 LGHNA, CDR2 YSLEER. V was clipped by 0 bases and J by 0 bases, with 9 bases between them. The specimen sequenced was peripheral blood. V is TRBV4-3 and J is TRBJ1-6; D unclear. The origin of this receptor is a woman aged 70-85 years with acute or convalescent COVID-19. Here the CDR3 DNA reads TGCGCCAGCAGCCAAGATAGAGCGGGCTCCTATAATTCACCCCTCCACTTT. It specifies CASSQDRAGSYNSPLHF.